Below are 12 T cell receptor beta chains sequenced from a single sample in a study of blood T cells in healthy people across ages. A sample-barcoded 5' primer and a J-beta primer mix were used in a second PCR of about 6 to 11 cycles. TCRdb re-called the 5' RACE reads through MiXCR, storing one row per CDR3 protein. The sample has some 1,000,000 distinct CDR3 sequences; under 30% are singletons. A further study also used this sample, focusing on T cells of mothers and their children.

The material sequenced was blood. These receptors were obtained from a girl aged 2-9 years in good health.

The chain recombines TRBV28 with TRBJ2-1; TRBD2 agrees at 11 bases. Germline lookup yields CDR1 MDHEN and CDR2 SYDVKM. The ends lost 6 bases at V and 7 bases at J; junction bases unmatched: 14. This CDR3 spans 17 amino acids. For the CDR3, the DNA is TGTGCCAGCAGCAACATGCACAGGGCTAGCGGGAGGAATGAGCAGTTCTTC. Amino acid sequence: CASSNMHRASGRNEQFF.

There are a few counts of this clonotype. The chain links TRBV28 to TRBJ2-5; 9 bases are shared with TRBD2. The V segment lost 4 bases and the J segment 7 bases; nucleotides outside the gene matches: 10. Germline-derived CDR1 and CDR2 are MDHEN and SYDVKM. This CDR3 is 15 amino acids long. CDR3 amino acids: CASSSPTSGQGTQYF. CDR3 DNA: TGTGCCAGCAGTTCCCCTACTAGCGGGCAGGGGACCCAGTACTTC.

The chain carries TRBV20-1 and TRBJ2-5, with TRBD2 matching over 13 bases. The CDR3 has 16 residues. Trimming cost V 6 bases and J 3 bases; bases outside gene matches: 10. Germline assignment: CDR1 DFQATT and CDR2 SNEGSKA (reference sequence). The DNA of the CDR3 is TGCAGTGCCGTTAGCCGGACTAGCGGGAGTAAAGAGACCCAGTACTTC. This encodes CSAVSRTSGSKETQYF.

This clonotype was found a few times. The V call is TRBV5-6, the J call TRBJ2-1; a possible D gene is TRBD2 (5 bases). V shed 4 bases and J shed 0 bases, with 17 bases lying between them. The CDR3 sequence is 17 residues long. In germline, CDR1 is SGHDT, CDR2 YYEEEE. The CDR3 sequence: CASSIGLFMGSYNEQFF. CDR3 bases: TGTGCCAGCAGCATCGGACTCTTTATGGGCTCCTACAATGAGCAGTTCTTC.

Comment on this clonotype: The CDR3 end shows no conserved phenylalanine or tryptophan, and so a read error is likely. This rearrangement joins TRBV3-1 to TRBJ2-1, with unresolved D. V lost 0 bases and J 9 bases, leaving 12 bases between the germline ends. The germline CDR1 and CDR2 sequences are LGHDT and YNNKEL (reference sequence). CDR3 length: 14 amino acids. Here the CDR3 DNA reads TGTGCCAGCAGCCAAGATTGGATATCGTTTGAGCAGTTCCTC. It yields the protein CASSQDWISFEQFL.

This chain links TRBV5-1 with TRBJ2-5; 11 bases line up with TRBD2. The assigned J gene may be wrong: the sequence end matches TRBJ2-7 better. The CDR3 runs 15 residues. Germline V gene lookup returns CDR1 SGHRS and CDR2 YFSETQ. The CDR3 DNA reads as TGCGCCAGCAGCTCCTTAGCGGGAGGGGACGACGAGCAGTACTTC. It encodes CASSSLAGGDDEQYF.

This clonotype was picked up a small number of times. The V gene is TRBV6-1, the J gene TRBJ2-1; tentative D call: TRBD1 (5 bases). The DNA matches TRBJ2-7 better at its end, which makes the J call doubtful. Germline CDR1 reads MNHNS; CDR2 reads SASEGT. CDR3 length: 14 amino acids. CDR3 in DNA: TGTGCCAGCTGTATACAGGTCGATTCCTACGAGCAGTACTTC. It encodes CASCIQVDSYEQYF.

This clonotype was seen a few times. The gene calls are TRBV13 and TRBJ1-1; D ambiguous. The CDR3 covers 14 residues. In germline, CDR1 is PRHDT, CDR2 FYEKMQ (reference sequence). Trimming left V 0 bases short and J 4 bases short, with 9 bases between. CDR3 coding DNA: TGTGCCAGCAGCTTAGGCCTTAGTGGCACTGAAGCTTTCTTT. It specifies CASSLGLSGTEAFF.

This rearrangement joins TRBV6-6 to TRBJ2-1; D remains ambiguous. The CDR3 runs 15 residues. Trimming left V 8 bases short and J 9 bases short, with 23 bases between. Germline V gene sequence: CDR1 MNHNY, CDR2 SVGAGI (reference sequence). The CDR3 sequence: CASSTSGLGHGEQFF. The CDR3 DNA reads TGTGCCAGCTCAACCTCGGGTTTGGGTCACGGTGAGCAGTTCTTC.

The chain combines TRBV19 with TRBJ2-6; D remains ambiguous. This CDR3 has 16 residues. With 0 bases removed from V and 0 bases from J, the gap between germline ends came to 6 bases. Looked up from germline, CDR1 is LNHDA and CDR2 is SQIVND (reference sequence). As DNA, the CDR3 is TGTGCCAGTAGTATAGACGGGTTCTCTGGGGCCAACGTCCTGACTTTC. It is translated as CASSIDGFSGANVLTF. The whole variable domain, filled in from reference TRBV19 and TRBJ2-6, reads DGGITQSPKYLFRKEGQNVTLSCEQNLNHDAMYWYRQDPGQGLRLIYYSQIVNDFQKGDIAEGYSVSREKKESFPLTVTSAQKNPTAFYLCASSIDGFSGANVLTFGAGSRLTVL.

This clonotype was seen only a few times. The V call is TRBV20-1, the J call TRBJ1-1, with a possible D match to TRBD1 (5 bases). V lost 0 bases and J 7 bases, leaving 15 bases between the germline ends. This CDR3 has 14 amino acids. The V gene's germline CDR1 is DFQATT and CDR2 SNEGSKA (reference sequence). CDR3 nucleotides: TGCAGTGCTAGAGATACTGGACGAGGGGTTGAAGCTTTCTTT. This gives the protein CSARDTGRGVEAFF.

CDR3 in DNA: TGCAGCGTTGACCCTACGGGGGGCTACACCTTC. Amino acids: CSVDPTGGYTF. The chain links TRBV29-1 to TRBJ1-2; D remains unclear. Germline V gene lookup returns CDR1 SQVTM and CDR2 ANQGSEA. V dropped 3 bases and J dropped 8 bases, with 10 bases sitting between them. CDR3 size: 11 residues.